Shown below are 27 T cell receptor beta chains from a single sample sequenced in a study of cytomegalovirus exposure and HLA in healthy donors. PCR primers comprised 60 Vbeta and 13 Jbeta primers. Assay used: immunoSEQ multiplex PCR; TCRdb lists only in-frame clones, some missing. The sample consists of over 150,000 clones, over 80% of them appearing once. Sequencing was performed on PBMCs. The receptors shown here come from a boy aged 2 to 10 in good health and CMV-seronegative.

The chain couples TRBV7-9 to TRBJ2-4, with TRBD1 as a possible D gene (7 bases). The germline V and J ends were trimmed by 5 bases and 4 bases, with 15 bases remaining between them. This CDR3 is built from 15 residues. CDR1 SEHNR and CDR2 FQNEAQ come from the germline V gene (reference sequence). Written as DNA, the CDR3 is TGTGCCAGCAGCGACGGAGGGACAGCTAAAAACATTCAGTACTTC. It codes for CASSDGGTAKNIQYF.

The J gene is TRBJ1-1, the V gene TRBV4-1; D gene ambiguous. The CDR3 extends over 13 amino acids. Trimming removed 1 base at V and 2 bases at J, with 5 bases between. Germline V gives CDR1 MGHRA, CDR2 YSYEKL. The CDR3 region is CASSQVINTEAFF. DNA for the CDR3: TGCGCCAGCAGCCAAGTAATAAACACTGAAGCTTTCTTT.

This clone was recorded once. V is TRBV12-5 and J is TRBJ2-7, with TRBD1 identical over 9 bases. Losses at the gene ends were 0 bases for V and 0 bases for J; bases not matched to a gene: 6. The germline gives CDR1 LGHNT, CDR2 FRNRAP. This CDR3 has 17 residues. CDR3 residues: CASGLVAGTGSSYEQYF. The CDR3 coding sequence is TGTGCTAGTGGTTTGGTCGCCGGGACAGGGAGCTCCTACGAGCAGTACTTC. Together with reference TRBV12-5 and TRBJ2-7, the CDR3 gives the full variable domain: DARVTQTPRHKVTEMGQEVTMRCQPILGHNTVFWYRQTMMQGLELLAYFRNRAPLDDSGMPKDRFSAEMPDATLATLKIQPSEPRDSAVYFCASGLVAGTGSSYEQYFGPGTRLTVT.

The rearrangement links TRBV15 to TRBJ1-3, with D maybe TRBD1 (6 bases). The CDR3 has 16 residues. Between the trimmed V and J ends, which lost 0 bases and 3 bases, there was a span of 12 bases. Germline CDR1 and CDR2: LNHNV and YYDKDF (reference sequence). CDR3 residues: CATSRDRGALGNTIYF. CDR3 in DNA: TGTGCCACCAGCAGAGATCGGGGGGCGCTTGGAAACACCATATATTTT.

V is TRBV7-8 and J is TRBJ1-2; TRBD1 is a possible D gene (6 bases). Trimming cost V 5 bases and J 4 bases, with 14 bases left between them. Germline CDR1 and CDR2: SGHVS and FQNEAQ. This CDR3 is built from 14 residues. In DNA, the CDR3 is TGTGCCAGCAGCATTCCGGACAGCTTCTATGGCTACACCTTC. Protein: CASSIPDSFYGYTF.

This chain uses TRBV7-6 with TRBJ1-3; TRBD1 matches 7 bases. CDR3 length: 16 residues. The V and J ends lost 4 bases and 1 base, in that order; junction bases with no gene match: 7. CDR1 SGHVS and CDR2 FNYEAQ come from the germline V gene. CDR3 sequence: CASSWGSGGSGNTIYF. The CDR3 nucleotides read TGTGCCAGCAGCTGGGGATCAGGGGGATCTGGAAACACCATATATTTT.

The rearrangement uses TRBV7-9 and TRBJ2-6; possibly TRBD1 for D (5 bases). Looked up from germline, CDR1 is SEHNR and CDR2 is FQNEAQ (reference sequence). Between the trimmed V and J ends, which lost 1 base and 1 base, there was a span of 11 bases. The CDR3 runs to 17 residues. In DNA, the CDR3 is TGTGCCAGCAGCTTAGTTTGGTCAGGGTCTGGGGCCAACGTCCTGACTTTC. Its translation: CASSLVWSGSGANVLTF.

The J gene is TRBJ1-1, the V gene TRBV27; 9 nucleotides line up with TRBD1. Germline CDR1 is MNHEY and CDR2 is SMNVEV (reference sequence). The CDR3 is 15 residues long. After removal of 8 bases from V and 3 bases from J, the junction contained 10 bases not matched to a gene. CDR3 amino acids: CASGGTGIGDTEAFF. The CDR3 DNA follows: TGTGCCAGCGGGGGGACAGGGATAGGGGACACTGAAGCTTTCTTT.

This chain uses TRBV6-1 with TRBJ2-1; possibly TRBD2 for D (5 bases). This CDR3 has 14 amino acids. V lost 8 bases to trimming and J lost 6 bases, with 17 bases between them. CDR1 is MNHNS, CDR2 SASEGT, per germline. The CDR3 loop is CASGWARGSNEQFF. The CDR3 DNA is TGTGCCAGCGGGTGGGCCAGAGGGTCCAATGAGCAGTTCTTC.

This clone was observed a few times. The CDR3 sequence: CASSMGSDTEAFF. CDR3 sequence (DNA): TGTGCCAGTAGTATGGGCTCTGACACTGAAGCTTTCTTT. J is TRBJ1-1 and V is TRBV19; D unclear. The CDR3 sequence is 13 residues long. Trimming shortened V by 3 bases and J by 3 bases, and 8 bases separated the two germline ends. From germline, CDR1 is LNHDA and CDR2 SQIVND (reference sequence).

The DNA for the CDR3 is TGTGCCAGCAGCGTAGAGACTGAACAGCCCCAGCATTTT. Translating gives CASSVETEQPQHF. The V gene is TRBV9, the J gene TRBJ1-5; D is uncertain. This CDR3 contains 13 residues. Trimming shortened V by 0 bases and J by 7 bases, and 8 bases separated the two germline ends. CDR1 is SGDLS and CDR2 is YYNGEE in the germline V gene.

About this clone itself: The sample has other DNA sequences that encode this CDR3 too. The chain recombines TRBV5-4 with TRBJ1-4; 9 positions agree with TRBD1. This CDR3 spans 14 amino acids. After removal of 4 bases from V and 8 bases from J, the junction contained 6 bases not matched to a gene. Germline V CDR1 and CDR2: SGHNT, YYREEE (reference sequence). The CDR3 is CASSDDRGAEKLFF. CDR3 sequence (DNA): TGTGCCAGCAGCGACGACAGGGGGGCCGAAAAACTGTTTTTT. The full variable domain, with the rest looked up from reference TRBV5-4 and TRBJ1-4, is ETGVTQSPTHLIKTRGQQVTLRCSSQSGHNTVSWYQQALGQGPQFIFQYYREEENGRGNFPPRFSGLQFPNYSSELNVNALELDDSALYLCASSDDRGAEKLFFGSGTQLSVL.

V and J are TRBV11-2 and TRBJ2-1, with D perhaps matching TRBD1 (6 bases). The CDR3 totals 13 residues. Germline V gives CDR1 SGHAT, CDR2 FQNNGV. V was trimmed by 4 bases and J by 7 bases, leaving 11 bases between them. The DNA for the CDR3 is TGTGCCAGCAGCTCCCTGGACAGAAATGAGCAGTTCTTC. Translated, it gives CASSSLDRNEQFF.

This chain uses TRBV5-4 with TRBJ2-1; TRBD2 agrees at 12 bases. CDR1 is SGHNT, CDR2 YYREEE, per germline (reference sequence). There are 17 residues in the CDR3. V was clipped by 4 bases and J by 5 bases; unmatched bases: 10. Written as DNA, the CDR3 is TGTGCCAGCAGCCCTAGCGGGGGGGCTTTGCGAAACAATGAGCAGTTCTTC. This sequence encodes CASSPSGGALRNNEQFF.

CDR3 loop: CASSLFTGGPNEQFF. Written as DNA, the CDR3 is TGTGCCAGCAGCTTGTTCACGGGAGGGCCCAATGAGCAGTTCTTC. This chain links TRBV5-6 with TRBJ2-1; 8 bases agree with TRBD2. CDR1 is SGHDT, CDR2 YYEEEE, per germline. The CDR3 runs to 15 residues. V was clipped by 1 base and J by 6 bases; unmatched bases: 6.

Points on this clone: Within the sample, other DNA sequences also encode this same CDR3. The genes are TRBV4-1 and TRBJ2-3; 7 bases align to TRBD1. This CDR3 comprises 15 residues. Trimming at V came to 3 bases and at J to 3 bases, leaving 6 bases not matched to a gene. CDR1 and CDR2 (germline): MGHRA, YSYEKL. The CDR3 sequence is CASSHAGGVTDTQYF. As DNA, the CDR3 is TGCGCCAGCAGCCACGCAGGGGGAGTAACAGATACGCAGTATTTT.

The chain links TRBV9 to TRBJ1-6; 9 nucleotides line up with TRBD1. Germline CDR1 and CDR2: SGDLS and YYNGEE. The CDR3 covers 15 residues. V gave up 3 bases and J gave up 11 bases; unmatched junction bases: 9. The CDR3, as DNA: TGTGCCAGCAGCGAAGAGGGACAGGGCTTAGCACCCCTCCACTTT. This translates into CASSEEGQGLAPLHF. The full variable domain, rest sourced from reference TRBV9 and TRBJ1-6, is DSGVTQTPKHLITATGQRVTLRCSPRSGDLSVYWYQQSLDQGLQFLIQYYNGEERAKGNILERFSAQQFPDLHSELNLSSLELGDSALYFCASSEEGQGLAPLHFGNGTRLTVT.

The chain combines TRBV5-6 with TRBJ1-6; 8 bases align to TRBD1. Germline CDR1 and CDR2: SGHDT and YYEEEE. Trimming took 0 bases from V and 10 from J; bases not matched to a gene: 12. The CDR3 is 17 residues long. In DNA form, the CDR3 reads TGTGCCAGCAGCTTGGCGGGGACAGGTATCGCTCGGTCACCCCTCCACTTT. This sequence encodes CASSLAGTGIARSPLHF.

This clone has just a few counts. The V and J genes are TRBV15 and TRBJ2-5, with 12 bases matching TRBD2. The CDR3 loop spans 16 amino acids. V was pared by 0 bases and J by 5 bases, with 4 bases of the junction left unmatched. Germline assignment: CDR1 LNHNV and CDR2 YYDKDF (reference sequence). Here the CDR3 reads CATSRETSGGGETQYF. For the CDR3, the DNA is TGTGCCACCAGCAGAGAGACTAGCGGGGGTGGGGAGACCCAGTACTTC.

This clone was observed a few times. The V call is TRBV30, the J call TRBJ2-7; 10 bases are a match to TRBD2. The CDR3 is 13 residues long. V was pared by 4 bases and J by 0 bases, with 0 bases of the junction left unmatched. Germline CDR1 reads GTSNPN; CDR2 reads SVGIG (reference sequence). Here the CDR3 reads CAWTSGSSYEQYV. The CDR3, as DNA: TGTGCCTGGACTAGCGGGAGCTCCTACGAGCAGTACGTC.

The chain combines TRBV30 with TRBJ2-2, with 8 bases fitting TRBD1. Per the germline V gene, CDR1 is GTSNPN and CDR2 is SVGIG (reference sequence). The CDR3 totals 15 residues. V shed 0 bases and J 5 bases; nucleotides not matched to a gene: 5. The CDR3 bases are TGTGCCTGGAGTGTGATGGACAGGGATACCGGGGAGCTGTTTTTT. Translation gives CAWSVMDRDTGELFF.

The V gene is TRBV29-1, the J gene TRBJ1-5, with D tentatively TRBD1 (6 bases). Germline CDR1 is SQVTM and CDR2 is ANQGSEA. Trimming shortened V by 4 bases and J by 7 bases, and 14 bases separated the two germline ends. The CDR3 sequence is 13 residues long. The CDR3 is CSVATDSRQPQHF. For the CDR3, the DNA is TGCAGCGTTGCCACGGACAGTCGACAGCCCCAGCATTTT.

The genes are TRBV25-1 and TRBJ1-5; a weak D match, TRBD1 (6 bases). Trimming took 3 bases from V and 2 from J, leaving 14 bases between them. The CDR3 is made up of 16 amino acids. CDR1 and CDR2 from the germline V gene are MGHDK and SYGVNS. CDR3 nucleotides: TGTGCCAGCAGTGACGGCAGGGGAGATGGCAATCAGCCCCAGCATTTT. It is translated as CASSDGRGDGNQPQHF.

The chain employs TRBV6-5 and TRBJ2-1, with 8 nucleotides matching TRBD2. The germline CDR1 and CDR2 sequences are MNHEY and SVGAGI. The J segment lost 8 bases and the V segment lost 6 bases, leaving 9 bases of the junction unmatched. This CDR3 comprises 14 residues. DNA for the CDR3: TGTGCCAGCAGCCCGGGACTAGTATTATATGAGCAGTTCTTC. This codes for CASSPGLVLYEQFF.

The chain is built from TRBV29-1 and TRBJ2-1, with 7 bases matching TRBD1. Looked up from germline, CDR1 is SQVTM and CDR2 is ANQGSEA. With V trimmed by 7 bases and J by 3 bases, 15 bases remained unmatched. The CDR3 is made up of 16 amino acids. In DNA, the CDR3 is TGCAGCGGTACCGGACGCAAGGGGGCGGGCTACAATGAGCAGTTCTTC. Encoded protein: CSGTGRKGAGYNEQFF.

V and J are TRBV29-1 and TRBJ2-5, with a tentative D call TRBD2 (5 bases). This CDR3 has 13 amino acids. The V end lost 4 bases, the J end lost 1 base, and 10 bases lay between the germline ends. Germline V gene sequence: CDR1 SQVTM, CDR2 ANQGSEA. The CDR3 nucleotides are TGCAGCGTTGGACTACAGACCCAAGAGACCCAGTACTTC. Protein: CSVGLQTQETQYF.

The rearrangement links TRBV4-1 to TRBJ1-2, with D perhaps matching TRBD1 (5 bases). Germline V CDR1 and CDR2: MGHRA, YSYEKL. The V and J ends lost 1 base and 8 bases respectively, with 11 bases between them. The CDR3 runs 13 residues. The CDR3: CASSQAGAGGYTF. The CDR3 nucleotides read TGCGCCAGCAGCCAAGCTGGGGCTGGGGGCTACACCTTC.